This is a list of T cell receptor beta chains from one sample in a study of shared clonotypes between healthy human individuals. Only in-frame clones appear in the TCRdb table, and some are missing; sequencing was by immunoSEQ multiplex PCR. The sample yields about 1.5 million clones, 95% to 99% seen once. Sequencing input: naive CD4+ T cells sorted from blood. All receptors derive from a man aged 25 to 40 in good health. Each CDR3 is given with its conserved first and last residue. Fields, in order: clone size, J gene, D gene, V gene, CDR3 protein, CDR3 DNA. A D gene is named only where the DNA matches it firmly. Size tells how often a clone was seen (once, few, many) or the class of an expanded clone, and some rows leave it out.

abundance: NA
j_gene: TRBJ2-5
d_gene: NA
v_gene: TRBV18
CDR3aa: CASSRTKETQYF
CDR3nt: TGTGCCAGCTCACGGACTAAAGAGACCCAGTACTTC

abundance: once
j_gene: TRBJ2-2
d_gene: NA
v_gene: TRBV18
CDR3aa: CASSPLPQAGELFF
CDR3nt: TGTGCCAGCTCACCACTGCCCCAGGCCGGGGAGCTGTTTTTT

abundance: NA
j_gene: TRBJ2-1
d_gene: NA
v_gene: TRBV7-9
CDR3aa: CASSFGGPSYNEQFF
CDR3nt: TGTGCCAGCAGCTTCGGAGGGCCCTCCTACAATGAGCAGTTCTTC

abundance: NA
j_gene: TRBJ2-7
d_gene: NA
v_gene: TRBV27
CDR3aa: CASTIGRGSSYEQYF
CDR3nt: TGTGCCAGCACCATCGGTAGGGGGAGCTCCTACGAGCAGTACTTC

abundance: few
j_gene: TRBJ2-5
d_gene: NA
v_gene: TRBV9
CDR3aa: CASSVVKSPPGETQYF
CDR3nt: TGTGCCAGCAGCGTAGTGAAATCCCCACCTGGGGAGACCCAGTACTTC

abundance: NA
j_gene: TRBJ1-2
d_gene: NA
v_gene: TRBV11-2
CDR3aa: CASSLSYGYTF
CDR3nt: TGTGCCAGCAGCTTAAGCTATGGCTACACCTTC

abundance: NA
j_gene: TRBJ2-1
d_gene: TRBD2
v_gene: TRBV28
CDR3aa: CASSMGLLEQFF
CDR3nt: TGTGCCAGCAGCATGGGACTACTTGAGCAGTTCTTC

abundance: NA
j_gene: TRBJ2-1
d_gene: NA
v_gene: TRBV9
CDR3aa: CASSVGGSHVHEQFF
CDR3nt: TGTGCCAGCAGCGTAGGGGGATCTCATGTGCATGAGCAGTTCTTC

abundance: NA
j_gene: TRBJ2-7
d_gene: NA
v_gene: TRBV11-2
CDR3aa: CASSGRDEQYF
CDR3nt: TGTGCCAGCAGCGGGCGGGACGAGCAGTACTTC

abundance: NA
j_gene: TRBJ2-7
d_gene: NA
v_gene: TRBV18
CDR3aa: CASSPRTLSSYEQYF
CDR3nt: TGTGCCAGCTCACCGAGGACTCTCAGCTCCTACGAGCAGTACTTC

abundance: NA
j_gene: TRBJ1-4
d_gene: NA
v_gene: TRBV2
CDR3aa: CASSDVMANEKLFF
CDR3nt: TGTGCCAGCAGTGACGTGATGGCTAATGAAAAACTGTTTTTT

abundance: NA
j_gene: TRBJ2-7
d_gene: TRBD1
v_gene: TRBV14
CDR3aa: CASSQDIGTGHEPVRQYF
CDR3nt: TGTGCCAGCAGCCAAGATATAGGGACAGGCCATGAGCCAGTGAGGCAGTACTTC

abundance: NA
j_gene: TRBJ2-3
d_gene: TRBD2
v_gene: TRBV29-1
CDR3aa: CSVLKGLAGGIGTDTQYF
CDR3nt: TGCAGCGTCCTGAAAGGACTAGCGGGAGGGATAGGCACAGATACGCAGTATTTT

abundance: NA
j_gene: TRBJ2-7
d_gene: NA
v_gene: TRBV28
CDR3aa: CASSRTRHYEQYF
CDR3nt: TGTGCCAGCAGTCGGACACGACACTACGAGCAGTACTTC

abundance: NA
j_gene: TRBJ1-5
d_gene: NA
v_gene: TRBV7-8
CDR3aa: CASSPHMALNQPQHF
CDR3nt: TGTGCCAGCAGCCCCCATATGGCTCTCAATCAGCCCCAGCATTTT

abundance: once
j_gene: TRBJ1-2
d_gene: NA
v_gene: TRBV7-2
CDR3aa: CASSQDSGRSSGYTF
CDR3nt: TGTGCCAGCAGCCAAGACAGCGGACGATCCAGTGGCTACACCTTC

abundance: NA
j_gene: TRBJ2-7
d_gene: NA
v_gene: TRBV28
CDR3aa: CASSLSLLAGVYEQYF
CDR3nt: TGTGCCAGCAGTTTATCTTTACTAGCAGGCGTATACGAGCAGTACTTC

abundance: NA
j_gene: TRBJ2-7
d_gene: NA
v_gene: TRBV30
CDR3aa: CAWSPPSYEQYF
CDR3nt: TGTGCCTGGAGTCCTCCTAGCTACGAGCAGTACTTC

abundance: NA
j_gene: TRBJ1-5
d_gene: NA
v_gene: TRBV30
CDR3aa: CAWSPDRFGFSNQPQHF
CDR3nt: TGTGCCTGGAGCCCCGACAGGTTTGGGTTTAGCAATCAGCCCCAGCATTTT

abundance: NA
j_gene: TRBJ2-3
d_gene: TRBD2
v_gene: TRBV30
CDR3aa: CAWSVGTSGRLSSVDTQYF
CDR3nt: TGTGCCTGGAGTGTAGGGACTAGCGGGAGACTTAGTTCTGTAGATACGCAGTATTTT

abundance: NA
j_gene: TRBJ1-3
d_gene: NA
v_gene: TRBV6-1
CDR3aa: CASCRGAPGNTIYF
CDR3nt: TGTGCCAGTTGCCGGGGGGCGCCTGGAAACACCATATATTTT

abundance: NA
j_gene: TRBJ2-7
d_gene: NA
v_gene: TRBV18
CDR3aa: CASSQVPGDEQYF
CDR3nt: TGTGCCAGCTCCCAGGTGCCGGGGGACGAGCAGTACTTC

abundance: NA
j_gene: TRBJ2-1
d_gene: NA
v_gene: TRBV25-1
CDR3aa: CASSEYGAYNEQFF
CDR3nt: TGTGCCAGCAGTGAATACGGAGCATACAATGAGCAGTTCTTC

abundance: NA
j_gene: TRBJ2-7
d_gene: NA
v_gene: TRBV28
CDR3aa: CASSLMSRSQGPWF
CDR3nt: TGTGCCAGCAGTTTAATGAGTCGATCGCAGGGCCCCTGGTTC

abundance: NA
j_gene: TRBJ2-3
d_gene: NA
v_gene: TRBV19
CDR3aa: CASSMVGASTDTQYF
CDR3nt: TGTGCCAGTAGTATGGTGGGGGCTAGCACAGATACGCAGTATTTT

abundance: NA
j_gene: TRBJ1-2
d_gene: TRBD1
v_gene: TRBV4-3
CDR3aa: CASSLQRQGNYGYTF
CDR3nt: TGCGCCAGCAGTCTCCAACGACAGGGCAACTATGGCTACACCTTC

abundance: once
j_gene: TRBJ2-3
d_gene: NA
v_gene: TRBV2
CDR3aa: CASISDVGTDTQYF
CDR3nt: TGTGCCAGCATTTCCGACGTGGGCACAGATACGCAGTATTTT

abundance: NA
j_gene: TRBJ2-4
d_gene: NA
v_gene: TRBV27
CDR3aa: CASSLGPGTQNIQYF
CDR3nt: TGTGCCAGCAGTTTGGGTCCGGGTACCCAAAACATTCAGTACTTC

abundance: NA
j_gene: TRBJ2-1
d_gene: NA
v_gene: TRBV5-6
CDR3aa: CASSLPGHNEQFF
CDR3nt: TGTGCCAGCAGCTTGCCCGGCCACAATGAGCAGTTCTTC

abundance: NA
j_gene: TRBJ1-2
d_gene: NA
v_gene: TRBV15
CDR3aa: CATSRDAAWGGYGYTF
CDR3nt: TGTGCCACCAGCAGAGACGCCGCATGGGGTGGCTATGGCTACACCTTC

abundance: NA
j_gene: TRBJ1-2
d_gene: NA
v_gene: TRBV7-9
CDR3aa: CASSPTGSDYGYTF
CDR3nt: TGTGCCAGCAGCCCCACTGGGTCGGACTATGGCTACACCTTC

abundance: once
j_gene: TRBJ2-1
d_gene: NA
v_gene: TRBV7-2
CDR3aa: CASSLDLGREQFF
CDR3nt: TGTGCCAGCAGCTTAGATCTAGGGCGCGAGCAGTTCTTC

abundance: NA
j_gene: TRBJ2-1
d_gene: TRBD1
v_gene: TRBV5-1
CDR3aa: CASRSTGGKDSYNEQFF
CDR3nt: TGCGCCAGCAGGTCCACAGGGGGGAAAGACTCCTACAATGAGCAGTTCTTC

abundance: NA
j_gene: TRBJ2-1
d_gene: TRBD2
v_gene: TRBV5-1
CDR3aa: CASSTTSGSPNEQFF
CDR3nt: TGCGCCAGCAGCACGACTAGCGGGAGCCCCAATGAGCAGTTCTTC

abundance: NA
j_gene: TRBJ2-1
d_gene: TRBD2
v_gene: TRBV30
CDR3aa: CAWSREVGNEQFF
CDR3nt: TGTGCCTGGTCCCGGGAGGTGGGGAATGAGCAGTTCTTC

abundance: NA
j_gene: TRBJ2-7
d_gene: TRBD2
v_gene: TRBV10-1
CDR3aa: CASSESGGSYEQYF
CDR3nt: TGCGCCAGCAGTGAGTCGGGAGGGTCCTACGAGCAGTACTTC

abundance: NA
j_gene: TRBJ1-5
d_gene: NA
v_gene: TRBV6-5
CDR3aa: CASSYSRAAVGPQHF
CDR3nt: TGTGCCAGCAGTTACTCGCGGGCAGCGGTCGGGCCCCAGCATTTT

abundance: NA
j_gene: TRBJ2-5
d_gene: NA
v_gene: TRBV4-1
CDR3aa: CASSLTVSTSQETQYF
CDR3nt: TGCGCCAGCAGCCTTACGGTCTCGACCAGCCAAGAGACCCAGTACTTC